These 9 T cell receptor beta chains were all obtained from the same sample, sequenced in a study of cytomegalovirus exposure and HLA in healthy donors (dated by TCRdb to 2016 to 2017). The method behind the library was the immunoSEQ multiplex PCR assay. The multiplex PCR relied on a mix of 60 forward primers for TCR Vbeta segments and 13 reverse primers for TCR Jbeta segments. In TCRdb, the immuneACCESS table is reduced to in-frame sequences with V and J assigned. These tables do not hold every clone; where another copy was compared, an unresolved V gene accounts for under half, and the others remain unexplained. Here the sample has about 90,000 clones; roughly 70% occur a single time. About 16% of the sample comes from the top ten. Sequencing was performed on PBMCs. The receptors derive from a woman younger than 35 in good health and CMV-seropositive.

J is TRBJ2-7 and V is TRBV20-1; TRBD1 might be the D (5 bases). V lost 3 bases, J lost 12 bases, and 15 bases lay in between. This CDR3 has 11 amino acids. Germline assignment: CDR1 DFQATT and CDR2 SNEGSKA (reference sequence). The CDR3 coding sequence is TGCAGTGCTAGCCCCCAGGGTGTGGTGTACTTC. Protein sequence: CSASPQGVVYF.

V is TRBV5-6 and J is TRBJ2-5; TRBD2 aligns across 7 bases. This CDR3 has 12 residues. The V gene end was trimmed by 2 bases and the J gene end by 10 bases; junction bases not matched to a gene: 5. Germline V CDR1 and CDR2: SGHDT, YYEEEE. The CDR3 spells CASSLGSGHQYF. CDR3 nucleotide sequence: TGTGCCAGCAGCTTAGGTAGCGGGCACCAGTACTTC.

The V and J genes are TRBV4-2 and TRBJ2-7, with TRBD2 as a possible D gene (6 bases). The length of the CDR3 is 16 residues. The V gene's germline CDR1 is LGHNA and CDR2 YNFKEQ. V lost 0 bases and J lost 0, with 12 bases in between. The CDR3 sequence: CASSQDWGDGSYEQYF. The CDR3 DNA reads as TGTGCCAGCAGCCAAGATTGGGGGGACGGCTCCTACGAGCAGTACTTC.

The chain has TRBV7-3 and TRBJ1-1; D unclear. With 1 base removed from V and 3 bases from J, the gap between germline ends came to 9 bases. The CDR3 loop spans 14 amino acids. Germline-derived CDR1 and CDR2 are SGHTA and FQGTGA. The CDR3 protein is CASSLSGVHTEAFF. The CDR3 nucleotides read TGTGCCAGCAGCTTAAGCGGGGTTCACACTGAAGCTTTCTTT.

This chain connects TRBV30 to TRBJ1-3; 9 bases are shared with TRBD1. V dropped 3 bases and J dropped 8; count of bases not matched to a gene: 8. Germline V gene sequence: CDR1 GTSNPN, CDR2 SVGIG (reference sequence). The CDR3 consists of 14 residues. The CDR3 loop is CAWRGQGGWDTIYF. CDR3 coding DNA: TGTGCCTGGAGGGGACAGGGAGGTTGGGACACCATATATTTT. The full variable domain, completed using reference TRBV30 and TRBJ1-3, is SQTIHQWPATLVQPVGSPLSLECTVEGTSNPNLYWYRQAAGRGLQLLFYSVGIGQISSEVPQNLSASRPQDRQFILSSKKLLLSDSGFYLCAWRGQGGWDTIYFGEGSWLTVV.

The gene calls are TRBV18 and TRBJ1-4, with 8 bases that match TRBD1. Trimming removed 5 bases from V and 5 bases from J; junction bases left unmatched: 7. The CDR3 has 15 residues. Germline CDR1 KGHSH, CDR2 LQKENI. CDR3 sequence reads: CASSVGQGGNEKLFF. Written as DNA, the CDR3 is TGTGCCAGCTCAGTAGGACAGGGCGGGAATGAAAAACTGTTTTTT.

This sequence joins TRBV7-9 and TRBJ1-5; the match to TRBD1 covers 9 bases. This CDR3 has 18 amino acids. V was clipped by 0 bases and J by 3 bases; unmatched bases: 9. Germline lookup yields CDR1 SEHNR and CDR2 FQNEAQ (reference sequence). Written as DNA, the CDR3 is TGTGCCAGCAGCTTAGCAAAAGGGGGACAGGGTCTCAATCAGCCCCAGCATTTT. Translated, it gives CASSLAKGGQGLNQPQHF. Using reference TRBV7-9 and TRBJ1-5 for the parts outside the CDR3, the full variable domain is DTGVSQNPRHKITKRGQNVTFRCDPISEHNRLYWYRQTLGQGPEFLTYFQNEAQLEKSRLLSDRFSAERPKGSFSTLEIQRTEQGDSAMYLCASSLAKGGQGLNQPQHFGDGTRLSIL.

This clone was counted only a few times. V gene TRBV7-8 combines with J gene TRBJ1-1, with a possible D match to TRBD1 (6 bases). The germline V and J ends were trimmed by 5 bases and 11 bases, with 21 bases remaining between them. The CDR3 runs to 14 residues. Germline V gene data show CDR1 as SGHVS and CDR2 as FQNEAQ. The CDR3 reads CASSGTRTATLAFF. Here the CDR3 DNA reads TGTGCCAGCAGCGGGACGCGGACAGCAACCTTGGCTTTCTTT.

V usage is TRBV20-1 and J usage is TRBJ1-1; maybe TRBD1 (6 bases). Germline V gene sequence: CDR1 DFQATT, CDR2 SNEGSKA (reference sequence). V was pared by 6 bases and J by 4 bases, with 9 bases between. The CDR3 covers 11 residues. CDR3 sequence reads: CSAQGGTEAFF. The CDR3 DNA reads as TGCAGTGCCCAAGGGGGCACTGAAGCTTTCTTT.